These T cell receptor beta chains were read from a single sample in a study of cytomegalovirus exposure and HLA in healthy donors. Using immunoSEQ multiplex PCR, the repertoire was profiled, and TCRdb retains in-frame clones only, with some absent. The top ten clones hold 3.5% to 5% of a sample with some 180,000 clones, 70% to 85% of them seen once. Sequencing was carried out using PBMCs. These receptors were collected from a woman aged 25 to 39 in good health and CMV-seropositive. Both conserved end residues are part of each CDR3. A D gene is named only where the DNA matches it firmly. Some rows mark clone size as missing; the rest say once, few, many or name a class of expanded clone.

clone size: .; V gene: TRBV4-3; CDR3 length: 17; J gene: TRBJ1-2; D gene: .; CDR3 protein: CASSQDRDGGVNYGYTF; CDR3 DNA: TGCGCCAGCAGCCAAGACCGCGATGGGGGCGTTAACTATGGCTACACCTTC
clone size: .; V gene: TRBV25-1; CDR3 length: 13; J gene: TRBJ2-3; D gene: .; CDR3 protein: CASSGQGTDTQYF; CDR3 DNA: TGTGCCAGCAGTGGTCAGGGGACAGATACGCAGTATTTT
clone size: .; V gene: TRBV29-1; CDR3 length: 12; J gene: TRBJ2-1; D gene: .; CDR3 protein: CSVVLLYNEQFF; CDR3 DNA: TGCAGCGTTGTCCTCTTATACAATGAGCAGTTCTTC
clone size: .; V gene: TRBV7-2; CDR3 length: 15; J gene: TRBJ2-7; D gene: .; CDR3 protein: CASSLEGGAPYEQYF; CDR3 DNA: TGTGCCAGCAGCTTAGAGGGGGGGGCCCCCTACGAGCAGTACTTC
clone size: once; V gene: TRBV29-1; CDR3 length: 11; J gene: TRBJ2-1; D gene: TRBD1; CDR3 protein: CSARTGQEQFF; CDR3 DNA: TGCAGCGCTAGGACAGGGCAAGAGCAGTTCTTC
clone size: few; V gene: TRBV5-1; CDR3 length: 15; J gene: TRBJ2-2; D gene: TRBD2; CDR3 protein: CASTLAGGWTGELFF; CDR3 DNA: TGCGCCAGCACCTTAGCGGGAGGCTGGACCGGGGAGCTGTTTTTT
clone size: .; V gene: TRBV5-1; CDR3 length: 15; J gene: TRBJ2-4; D gene: TRBD1; CDR3 protein: CASSGSQGVGYIQYF; CDR3 DNA: TGCGCCAGCAGTGGGTCCCAGGGGGTTGGGTACATTCAGTACTTC
clone size: .; V gene: TRBV5-1; CDR3 length: 15; J gene: TRBJ2-5; D gene: TRBD1; CDR3 protein: CASSSTQDRGETQYF; CDR3 DNA: TGCGCCAGCAGCAGCACGCAGGACAGGGGGGAGACCCAGTACTTC
clone size: .; V gene: TRBV2; CDR3 length: 15; J gene: TRBJ2-1; D gene: .; CDR3 protein: CASSEGQVPSGEQFF; CDR3 DNA: TGTGCCAGCAGTGAAGGACAGGTGCCTTCGGGCGAGCAGTTCTTC
clone size: .; V gene: TRBV6-1; CDR3 length: 13; J gene: TRBJ1-2; D gene: .; CDR3 protein: CASSESGIYGYTF; CDR3 DNA: TGTGCCAGCAGTGAATCGGGGATTTATGGCTACACCTTC
clone size: .; V gene: TRBV30; CDR3 length: 18; J gene: TRBJ1-2; D gene: TRBD1; CDR3 protein: CAWTKTWTGGSPRDGYTF; CDR3 DNA: TGTGCCTGGACTAAGACCTGGACAGGGGGATCTCCACGGGATGGCTACACCTTC
clone size: few; V gene: TRBV4-2; CDR3 length: 17; J gene: TRBJ1-4; D gene: .; CDR3 protein: CASSQERQGGPNEKLFF; CDR3 DNA: TGTGCCAGCAGCCAAGAAAGGCAGGGTGGACCTAATGAAAAACTGTTTTTT
clone size: .; V gene: TRBV11-3; CDR3 length: 17; J gene: TRBJ2-7; D gene: .; CDR3 protein: CASSLGLQGPVPLEQYF; CDR3 DNA: TGTGCCAGCAGCTTAGGTCTGCAGGGTCCCGTCCCGCTCGAGCAGTACTTC
clone size: .; V gene: TRBV14; CDR3 length: 15; J gene: TRBJ2-7; D gene: .; CDR3 protein: CASSQRRQTTYEQYF; CDR3 DNA: TGTGCCAGCAGCCAACGCCGACAGACCACCTACGAGCAGTACTTC
clone size: .; V gene: TRBV4-2; CDR3 length: 17; J gene: TRBJ1-1; D gene: .; CDR3 protein: CASSQETGLGGGTEAFF; CDR3 DNA: TGTGCCAGCAGCCAAGAAACAGGGCTAGGGGGGGGCACTGAAGCTTTCTTT
clone size: .; V gene: TRBV6-5; CDR3 length: 15; J gene: TRBJ1-1; D gene: TRBD1; CDR3 protein: CASSLTTDRGTEAFF; CDR3 DNA: TGTGCCAGCAGTCTGACCACGGACAGGGGCACTGAAGCTTTCTTT
clone size: once; V gene: TRBV5-1; CDR3 length: 13; J gene: TRBJ2-7; D gene: TRBD1; CDR3 protein: CASSLDPTGEQYF; CDR3 DNA: TGCGCCAGCAGCTTGGACCCGACAGGGGAGCAGTACTTC
clone size: once; V gene: TRBV5-1; CDR3 length: 16; J gene: TRBJ1-2; D gene: TRBD1; CDR3 protein: CASSLEIQGAGYGYTF; CDR3 DNA: TGCGCCAGCAGCTTGGAAATTCAGGGGGCTGGCTATGGCTACACCTTC
clone size: .; V gene: TRBV9; CDR3 length: 17; J gene: TRBJ2-5; D gene: TRBD2; CDR3 protein: CASSVNPLGTIQETQYF; CDR3 DNA: TGTGCCAGCAGCGTCAACCCCCTCGGGACTATACAAGAGACCCAGTACTTC
clone size: once; V gene: TRBV5-6; CDR3 length: 15; J gene: TRBJ1-2; D gene: .; CDR3 protein: CASSLYAGGRYGYTF; CDR3 DNA: TGTGCCAGCAGCTTGTACGCGGGGGGGAGGTATGGCTACACCTTC
clone size: .; V gene: TRBV5-1; CDR3 length: 15; J gene: TRBJ2-1; D gene: TRBD2; CDR3 protein: CASSFGLAGNNEQFF; CDR3 DNA: TGCGCCAGCAGCTTCGGACTAGCGGGAAACAATGAGCAGTTCTTC
clone size: .; V gene: TRBV7-9; CDR3 length: 12; J gene: TRBJ2-2; D gene: .; CDR3 protein: CASSPHRGELFF; CDR3 DNA: TGTGCCAGCAGCCCCCACAGGGGGGAGCTGTTTTTT
clone size: .; V gene: TRBV7-2; CDR3 length: 11; J gene: TRBJ1-1; D gene: .; CDR3 protein: CASSQTRRAFF; CDR3 DNA: TGTGCCAGCAGCCAGACTCGAAGGGCTTTCTTT
clone size: .; V gene: TRBV6-5; CDR3 length: 14; J gene: TRBJ2-3; D gene: TRBD2; CDR3 protein: CASSNSGFTDTQYF; CDR3 DNA: TGTGCCAGCAGTAATAGCGGGTTCACAGATACGCAGTATTTT
clone size: .; V gene: TRBV5-6; CDR3 length: 16; J gene: TRBJ2-5; D gene: .; CDR3 protein: CASSPIASADQETQYF; CDR3 DNA: TGTGCCAGCAGCCCGATCGCCTCCGCGGACCAAGAGACCCAGTACTTC
clone size: once; V gene: TRBV11-3; CDR3 length: 13; J gene: TRBJ2-5; D gene: .; CDR3 protein: CASSLRGQETQYF; CDR3 DNA: TGTGCCAGCAGCTTACGGGGGCAAGAGACCCAGTACTTC
clone size: few; V gene: TRBV18; CDR3 length: 16; J gene: TRBJ2-3; D gene: TRBD1; CDR3 protein: CASSPRDRVDTDTQYF; CDR3 DNA: TGTGCCAGCTCACCTCGGGACAGGGTAGACACAGATACGCAGTATTTT
clone size: .; V gene: TRBV7-9; CDR3 length: 15; J gene: TRBJ1-2; D gene: TRBD1; CDR3 protein: CASSSSGGSRYGYTF; CDR3 DNA: TGTGCCAGCAGCTCTTCAGGGGGCTCCCGCTATGGCTACACCTTC
clone size: .; V gene: TRBV5-6; CDR3 length: 15; J gene: TRBJ2-7; D gene: TRBD2; CDR3 protein: CASSPGLAGAYEQYF; CDR3 DNA: TGTGCCAGCAGCCCAGGACTAGCGGGTGCCTACGAGCAGTACTTC
clone size: .; V gene: TRBV25-1; CDR3 length: 13; J gene: TRBJ2-2; D gene: TRBD1; CDR3 protein: CASSEQGAGELFF; CDR3 DNA: TGTGCCAGCAGTGAACAGGGGGCCGGGGAGCTGTTTTTT
clone size: .; V gene: TRBV4-3; CDR3 length: 16; J gene: TRBJ2-3; D gene: .; CDR3 protein: CASSSMLATSTDTQYF; CDR3 DNA: TGCGCCAGCAGCTCTATGCTGGCGACTAGCACAGATACGCAGTATTTT
clone size: .; V gene: TRBV6-5; CDR3 length: 11; J gene: TRBJ2-7; D gene: TRBD2; CDR3 protein: CASLRGVEQYF; CDR3 DNA: TGTGCCAGCCTTCGGGGGGTCGAGCAGTACTTC
clone size: .; V gene: TRBV7-9; CDR3 length: 14; J gene: TRBJ2-5; D gene: .; CDR3 protein: CASSWGQGDQAQYF; CDR3 DNA: TGTGCCAGCAGCTGGGGACAAGGGGATCAGGCCCAGTACTTC
clone size: .; V gene: TRBV9; CDR3 length: 13; J gene: TRBJ2-7; D gene: TRBD1; CDR3 protein: CASSVTGDLEQYF; CDR3 DNA: TGTGCCAGCAGCGTGACAGGGGACCTCGAGCAGTACTTC
clone size: once; V gene: TRBV7-7; CDR3 length: 15; J gene: TRBJ2-5; D gene: TRBD1; CDR3 protein: CASSPRGQGAETQYF; CDR3 DNA: TGTGCCAGCAGCCCCCGGGGACAGGGAGCGGAGACCCAGTACTTC
clone size: .; V gene: TRBV2; CDR3 length: 16; J gene: TRBJ2-5; D gene: TRBD2; CDR3 protein: CASIKALSGVQETQYF; CDR3 DNA: TGTGCCAGCATCAAGGCCCTTAGCGGGGTCCAAGAGACCCAGTACTTC
clone size: few; V gene: TRBV5-5; CDR3 length: 12; J gene: TRBJ2-1; D gene: .; CDR3 protein: CASSLAGSAKVF; CDR3 DNA: TGTGCCAGCAGCTTGGCAGGGTCCGCCAAGGTCTTC
clone size: .; V gene: TRBV7-9; CDR3 length: 16; J gene: TRBJ2-7; D gene: TRBD1; CDR3 protein: CASSSYRGRLVYEQYF; CDR3 DNA: TGTGCCAGCAGCTCCTACAGGGGGCGTTTGGTATACGAGCAGTACTTC
clone size: few; V gene: TRBV11-3; CDR3 length: 16; J gene: TRBJ2-3; D gene: TRBD2; CDR3 protein: CASSAGGAGGQDTQYF; CDR3 DNA: TGTGCCAGCAGCGCCGGGGGAGCGGGGGGGCAAGATACGCAGTATTTT
clone size: few; V gene: TRBV5-6; CDR3 length: 14; J gene: TRBJ1-1; D gene: .; CDR3 protein: CASSLGFGNTEAFF; CDR3 DNA: TGTGCCAGCAGCTTGGGTTTCGGGAACACTGAAGCTTTCTTT
clone size: .; V gene: TRBV2; CDR3 length: 15; J gene: TRBJ1-1; D gene: .; CDR3 protein: CASSEPAQGNTEAFF; CDR3 DNA: TGTGCCAGCAGTGAACCTGCCCAGGGGAACACTGAAGCTTTCTTT
clone size: .; V gene: TRBV2; CDR3 length: 14; J gene: TRBJ2-7; D gene: TRBD1; CDR3 protein: CASSGRQGDYEQYF; CDR3 DNA: TGTGCCAGCAGTGGACGACAGGGTGACTACGAGCAGTACTTC
clone size: .; V gene: TRBV7-9; CDR3 length: 12; J gene: TRBJ1-1; D gene: .; CDR3 protein: CASSPENTEAFF; CDR3 DNA: TGTGCCAGCAGCCCAGAAAACACTGAAGCTTTCTTT
clone size: .; V gene: TRBV11-2; CDR3 length: 14; J gene: TRBJ2-2; D gene: TRBD1; CDR3 protein: CASSRGQATGELFF; CDR3 DNA: TGTGCCAGCAGCCGGGGACAGGCCACCGGGGAGCTGTTTTTT
clone size: .; V gene: TRBV5-1; CDR3 length: 19; J gene: TRBJ2-7; D gene: TRBD2; CDR3 protein: CASSSGLAGYGMGSYEQYF; CDR3 DNA: TGCGCCAGCAGTTCGGGACTAGCGGGGTATGGAATGGGATCCTACGAGCAGTACTTC
clone size: .; V gene: TRBV7-9; CDR3 length: 15; J gene: TRBJ1-2; D gene: TRBD1; CDR3 protein: CASSSRGRRLIGYTF; CDR3 DNA: TGTGCCAGCAGCTCCAGGGGGCGAAGATTGATTGGCTACACCTTC
clone size: .; V gene: TRBV5-5; CDR3 length: 18; J gene: TRBJ2-6; D gene: TRBD1; CDR3 protein: CASSLVQGALSGANVLTF; CDR3 DNA: TGTGCCAGCAGCTTGGTACAGGGGGCTCTCTCTGGGGCCAACGTCCTGACTTTC
clone size: .; V gene: TRBV19; CDR3 length: 14; J gene: TRBJ1-2; D gene: TRBD1; CDR3 protein: CASSIDRGHAGYTF; CDR3 DNA: TGTGCCAGTAGCATCGACAGGGGGCATGCTGGCTACACCTTC